The sequence of this T cell receptor beta chain was determined in a study of identical twins. CDR3 size: 12 residues. CDR1 is SQVTM, CDR2 ANQGSEA, per germline. The ends were cut back, 6 bases at V and 3 bases at J, with 11 bases in the middle. TCRdb itself ran the 5' RACE reads through MiXCR, one entry per CDR3 protein. The data contain over 600,000 distinct CDR3 sequences, 21% of them singletons. This clonotype showed up many times. These same data were also listed under a study on T cells expressing NK-cell markers.

The sequence came from a woman aged 18-35 years in good health. The rearrangement links TRBV29-1 to TRBJ1-1, with D perhaps TRBD1 (5 bases). Sequencing was performed on PBMCs. As DNA, the CDR3 is TGCAGCGTGTGGGACGGAGACACTGAAGCTTTCTTT. Translation: CSVWDGDTEAFF.